This entry concerns a single T cell receptor beta chain. This CDR3 spans 14 amino acids. Trimming cost V 3 bases and J 11 bases; bases outside gene matches: 9. Per germline, CDR1 KGHSH and CDR2 LQKENI. Only in-frame clones appear in the TCRdb table, and some are missing; sequencing was by immunoSEQ multiplex PCR. This table has some 31,000 clones, about 77% appearing once. These data are taken from a study of neoadjuvant anti-PD-1 for oral cavity cancer. The time point: after neoadjuvant nivolumab, at surgical resection. This TCR was sampled from a person between 40 and 80 years old with oral cavity squamous cell carcinoma. The sample here was PBMCs, taken after nivolumab (anti-PD-1) treatment. The V gene is TRBV18, the J gene TRBJ1-1; 10 bases are a match to TRBD1. In DNA form, the CDR3 reads TGTGCCAGCTCACCTCCTCGACAGGGGGCCTTTGCTTTCTTT. Translation: CASSPPRQGAFAFF.